What follows is one T cell receptor (beta chain) and its context. This entry comes from a study of blood T cell repertoires in COVID-19. For the study at large: Sample material is recorded as cDNA or gDNA derived from T cells, B-cell-depleted T cells, or PBMCs.

The junction had 15 bases not matched to a gene; V was cut back by 4 bases and J by 1 base. The CDR3 runs 20 residues. Germline-derived CDR1 and CDR2 are MNHNS and SASEGT. Clones were sequenced by immunoSEQ multiplex PCR, and TCRdb holds only the in-frame ones, with some missing. The top ten hold around 1.2% of the sample, which has 210,000 or so clones, around 90% seen once. Material: peripheral blood. This chain connects TRBV6-1 to TRBJ1-6; 8 bases fit TRBD1. This receptor was taken from a man aged 30 to 45 with acute or convalescent COVID-19. CDR3 nucleotides: TGTGCCAGCAGTGTACGACAGGGGAAACTTGGGGGTTCCTATAATTCACCCCTCCACTTT. This gives the protein CASSVRQGKLGGSYNSPLHF.